This T cell receptor (beta chain) comes out of a study of blood T cells in healthy people across ages. Primed by a sample-barcoded 5' primer and a J-beta primer mix, a second PCR proceeded for about 7 to 11 cycles. Via MiXCR, TCRdb re-called the 5' RACE reads, giving one row per CDR3 protein. Of some 800,000 distinct CDR3 sequences listed, roughly 25% are singletons. Peripheral blood was drawn, ten milliliters per donor. The data also belong to a second study, concerning T cells of mothers and their children.

The source is a boy younger than 18 in good health. Material for sequencing was blood.

The CDR3 DNA follows: TGTGCCAGCATATTACAGGACAGGGAGGGGAACGAGCAGTACTTC. Translated, it gives CASILQDREGNEQYF. V is TRBV2 and J is TRBJ2-5; maybe TRBD1 (8 bases). Near its end, the DNA agrees better with TRBJ2-7, so the J call may be wrong. Germline CDR1 and CDR2: SNHLY and FYNNEI. The CDR3 has 15 residues.